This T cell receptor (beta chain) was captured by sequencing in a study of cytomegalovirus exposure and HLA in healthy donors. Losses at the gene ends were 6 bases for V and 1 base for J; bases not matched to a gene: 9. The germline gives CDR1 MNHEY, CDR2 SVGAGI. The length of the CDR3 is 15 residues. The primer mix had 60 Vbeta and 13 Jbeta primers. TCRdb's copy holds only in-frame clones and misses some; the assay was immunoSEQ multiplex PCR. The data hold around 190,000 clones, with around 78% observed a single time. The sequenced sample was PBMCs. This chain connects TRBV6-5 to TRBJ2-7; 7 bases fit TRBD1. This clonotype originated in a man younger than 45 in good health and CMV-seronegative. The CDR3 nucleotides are TGTGCCAGCAGCTGGGGACAGCCTCGTTCCTACGAGCAGTACTTC. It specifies CASSWGQPRSYEQYF.